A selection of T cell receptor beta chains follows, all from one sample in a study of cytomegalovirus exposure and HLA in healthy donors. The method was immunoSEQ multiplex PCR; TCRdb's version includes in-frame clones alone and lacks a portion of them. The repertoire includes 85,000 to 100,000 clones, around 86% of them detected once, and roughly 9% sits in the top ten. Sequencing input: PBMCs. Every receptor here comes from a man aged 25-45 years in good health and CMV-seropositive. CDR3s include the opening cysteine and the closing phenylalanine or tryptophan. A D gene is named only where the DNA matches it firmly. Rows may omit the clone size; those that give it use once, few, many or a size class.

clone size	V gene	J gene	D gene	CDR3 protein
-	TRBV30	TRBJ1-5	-	CAWSRRGGDQPQHF
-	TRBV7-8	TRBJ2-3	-	CASSFLLGGSTDTQYF
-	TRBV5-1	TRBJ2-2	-	CASSFETGSVTGELFF
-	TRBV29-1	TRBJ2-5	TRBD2	CSVAPSGIGRETQYF
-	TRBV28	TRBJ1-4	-	CASSFGITNEKLFF
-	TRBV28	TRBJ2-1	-	CASSFGFYNEQFF
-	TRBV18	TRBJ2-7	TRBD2	CASSPPGTSGLAYEQYF
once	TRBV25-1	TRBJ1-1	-	CASSEGGAMNTEAFF
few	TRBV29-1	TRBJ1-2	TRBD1	CSVGTPGQATSYTF
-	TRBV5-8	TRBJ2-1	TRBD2	CASSSVRTSASYNEQFF
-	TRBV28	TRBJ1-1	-	CASSLQTGTTEAFF
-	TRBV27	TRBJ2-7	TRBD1	CASRRQGISYEQYF
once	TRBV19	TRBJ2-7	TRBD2	CASSSGLAGGPSIYEQYF
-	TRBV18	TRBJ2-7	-	CASSPRGLPDEQYF
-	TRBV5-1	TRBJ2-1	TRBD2	CASSAGLAGGGEQFF
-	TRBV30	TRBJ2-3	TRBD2	CACNPRTSGSTDTQYF
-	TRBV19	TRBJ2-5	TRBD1	CASGRQGDQETQYF
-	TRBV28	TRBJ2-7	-	CASSFSLQGRSYEQYF
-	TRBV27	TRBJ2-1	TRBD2	CASSPLAGTSNEQFF
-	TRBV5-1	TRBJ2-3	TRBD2	CASSARLAGAPDTQYF
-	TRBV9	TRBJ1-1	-	CASSLDSVYSEAFF
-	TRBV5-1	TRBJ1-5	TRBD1	CASSSGTGANQPQHF
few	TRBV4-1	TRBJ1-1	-	CASRDSGANTEAFF
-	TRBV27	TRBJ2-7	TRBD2	CASSNWTYPSGYEQYF
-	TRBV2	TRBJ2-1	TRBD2	CASPRREGFYNEQFF
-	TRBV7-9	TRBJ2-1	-	CASSFSAGFNEQFF
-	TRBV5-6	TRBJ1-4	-	CASSLMSSRSNNEKLFF
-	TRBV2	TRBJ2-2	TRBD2	CASREGLGNTGELFF
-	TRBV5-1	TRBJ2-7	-	CASSLTFPYEQYF
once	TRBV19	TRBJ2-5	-	CASSIPRGETQYF
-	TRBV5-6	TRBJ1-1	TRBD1	CASSSINRGIEAFF
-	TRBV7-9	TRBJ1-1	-	CASRTQGGETEAFF
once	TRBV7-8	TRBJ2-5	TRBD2	CASTPLGLAGEGQETQYF
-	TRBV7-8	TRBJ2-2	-	CASSHNPGELFF
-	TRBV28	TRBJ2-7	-	CASRSGNRFYEQYF
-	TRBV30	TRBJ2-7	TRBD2	CAWRGLAGGGEQYF
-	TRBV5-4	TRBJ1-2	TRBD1	CASSSARDRDPLTF
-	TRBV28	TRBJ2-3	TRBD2	CASSDPGLWGTDTQYF
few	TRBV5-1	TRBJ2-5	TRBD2	CASSESSGSLETQYF